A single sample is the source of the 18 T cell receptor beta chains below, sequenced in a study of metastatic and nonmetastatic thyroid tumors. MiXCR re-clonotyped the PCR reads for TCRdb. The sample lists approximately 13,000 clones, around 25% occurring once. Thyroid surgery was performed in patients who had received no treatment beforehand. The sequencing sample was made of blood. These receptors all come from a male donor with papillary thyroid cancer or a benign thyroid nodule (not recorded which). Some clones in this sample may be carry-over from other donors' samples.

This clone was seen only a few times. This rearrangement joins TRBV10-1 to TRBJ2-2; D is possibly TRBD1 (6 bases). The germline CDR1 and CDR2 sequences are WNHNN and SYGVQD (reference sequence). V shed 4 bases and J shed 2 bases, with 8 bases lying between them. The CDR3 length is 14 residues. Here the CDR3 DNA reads TGCGCCAGCAGTGGGACAGCAAACACCGGGGAGCTGTTTTTT. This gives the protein CASSGTANTGELFF.

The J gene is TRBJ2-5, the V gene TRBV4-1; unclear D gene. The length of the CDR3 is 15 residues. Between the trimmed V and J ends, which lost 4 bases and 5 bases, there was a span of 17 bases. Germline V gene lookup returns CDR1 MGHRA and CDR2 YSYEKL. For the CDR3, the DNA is TGCGCCAGCAGCCCTCACTACCGGGCCCGTGAGACCCAGTACTTC. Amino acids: CASSPHYRARETQYF.

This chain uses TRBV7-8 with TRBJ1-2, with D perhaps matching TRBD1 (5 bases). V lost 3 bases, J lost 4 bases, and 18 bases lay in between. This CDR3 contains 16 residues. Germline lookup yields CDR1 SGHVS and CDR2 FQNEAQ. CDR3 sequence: CASSLGLGGVSYGYTF. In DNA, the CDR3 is TGTGCCAGCAGCTTGGGGTTGGGGGGAGTTTCCTATGGCTACACCTTC.

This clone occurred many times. Here the CDR3 DNA reads TGTGCCAGCAGCTTAGATGCGAGCTCCTACAATGAGCAGTTCTTC. Amino acid sequence: CASSLDASSYNEQFF. The chain is built from TRBV11-2 and TRBJ2-1; D is unclear. CDR1 and CDR2 from the germline V gene are SGHAT and FQNNGV. The V and J ends lost 0 bases and 0 bases respectively, with 6 bases between them. This CDR3 has 15 amino acids.

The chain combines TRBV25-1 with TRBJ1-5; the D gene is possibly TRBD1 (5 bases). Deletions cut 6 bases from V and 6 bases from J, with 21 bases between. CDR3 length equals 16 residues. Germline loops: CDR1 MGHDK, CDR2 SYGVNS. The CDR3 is CASSLATPGTGQPQHF. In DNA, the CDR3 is TGTGCCAGCAGCTTAGCAACCCCAGGGACTGGTCAGCCCCAGCATTTT.

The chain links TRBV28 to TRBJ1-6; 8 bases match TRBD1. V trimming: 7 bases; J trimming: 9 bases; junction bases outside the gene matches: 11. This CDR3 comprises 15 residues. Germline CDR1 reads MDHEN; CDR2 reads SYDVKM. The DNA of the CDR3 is TGTGCCAGCACCTCGGTGGACAGGGAGAGTTCACCCCTCCACTTT. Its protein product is CASTSVDRESSPLHF.

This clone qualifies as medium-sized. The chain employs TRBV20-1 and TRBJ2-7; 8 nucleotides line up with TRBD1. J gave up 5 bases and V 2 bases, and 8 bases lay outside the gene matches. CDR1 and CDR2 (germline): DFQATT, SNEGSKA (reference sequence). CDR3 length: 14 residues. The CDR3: CSARHRQGRDEQYF. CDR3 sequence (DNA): TGCAGTGCTAGACATCGACAGGGGCGGGACGAGCAGTACTTC.

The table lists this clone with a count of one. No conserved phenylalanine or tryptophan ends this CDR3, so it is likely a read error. CDR3 loop: CASSERETKGHGPNTGELFL. DNA of the CDR3: TGCGCCAGCAGTGAGAGAGAGACCAAAGGACATGGACCGAACACCGGGGAGCTGTTTCTT. This chain links TRBV10-1 with TRBJ2-2; the D gene is possibly TRBD1 (5 bases). The germline gives CDR1 WNHNN, CDR2 SYGVQD (reference sequence). The CDR3 runs to 20 residues. V lost 2 bases and J lost 0, with 22 bases in between.

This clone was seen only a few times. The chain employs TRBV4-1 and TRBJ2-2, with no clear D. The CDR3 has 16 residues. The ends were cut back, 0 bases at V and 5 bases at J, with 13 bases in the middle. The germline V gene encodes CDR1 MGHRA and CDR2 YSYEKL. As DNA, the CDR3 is TGCGCCAGCAGCCAAGATGGGGTTTCCACTACCGGGGAGCTGTTTTTT. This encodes CASSQDGVSTTGELFF.

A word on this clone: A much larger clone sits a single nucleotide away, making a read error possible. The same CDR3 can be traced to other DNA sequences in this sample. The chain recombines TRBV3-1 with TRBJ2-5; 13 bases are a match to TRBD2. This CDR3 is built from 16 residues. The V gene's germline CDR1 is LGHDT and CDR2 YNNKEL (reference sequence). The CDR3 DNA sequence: TGTGCCAGCAGCCAACCGGGACTAGCGGGGTTGGAGACTCAGTACTTC. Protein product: CASSQPGLAGLETQYF.

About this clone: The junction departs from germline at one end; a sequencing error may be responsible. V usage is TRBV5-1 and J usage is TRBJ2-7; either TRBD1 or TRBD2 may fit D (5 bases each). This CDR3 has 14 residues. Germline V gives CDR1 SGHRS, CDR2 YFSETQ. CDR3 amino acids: CARSFSVGAYEQYF. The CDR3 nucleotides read TGCGCCAGGAGCTTCTCCGTGGGGGCCTACGAGCAGTACTTC.

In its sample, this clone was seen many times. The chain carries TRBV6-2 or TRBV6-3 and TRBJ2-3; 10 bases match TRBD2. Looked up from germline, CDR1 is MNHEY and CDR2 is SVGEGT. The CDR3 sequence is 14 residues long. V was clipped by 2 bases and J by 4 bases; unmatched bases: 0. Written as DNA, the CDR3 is TGTGCCAGCAGTTACGGGACTAGCGCAGATACGCAGTATTTT. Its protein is CASSYGTSADTQYF.

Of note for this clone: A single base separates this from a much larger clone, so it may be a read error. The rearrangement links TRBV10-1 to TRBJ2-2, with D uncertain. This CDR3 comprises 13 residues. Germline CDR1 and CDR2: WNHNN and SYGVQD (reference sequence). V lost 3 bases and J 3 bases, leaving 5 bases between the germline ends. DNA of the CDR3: TGCGCCAGCAGTGACAGGTACACCGGGGAGCTGTTTTTT. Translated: CASSDRYTGELFF.

CDR3 loop: CASTRGLNQPQHF. The CDR3 coding sequence is TGTGCCAGCACAAGGGGGCTCAATCAGCCCCAGCATTTT. This chain uses TRBV6-1 with TRBJ1-5, with TRBD1 identical over 7 bases. Germline-derived CDR1 and CDR2 are MNHNS and SASEGT. The CDR3 contains 13 residues. The V segment lost 7 bases and the J segment 3 bases; nucleotides outside the gene matches: 3.

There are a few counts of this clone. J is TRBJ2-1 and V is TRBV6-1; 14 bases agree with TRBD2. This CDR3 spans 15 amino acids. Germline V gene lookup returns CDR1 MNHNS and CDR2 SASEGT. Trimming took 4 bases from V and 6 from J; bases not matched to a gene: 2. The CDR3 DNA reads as TGTGCCAGCAGTGTGGGACTAGCGGGAGTCAATGAGCAGTTCTTC. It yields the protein CASSVGLAGVNEQFF.

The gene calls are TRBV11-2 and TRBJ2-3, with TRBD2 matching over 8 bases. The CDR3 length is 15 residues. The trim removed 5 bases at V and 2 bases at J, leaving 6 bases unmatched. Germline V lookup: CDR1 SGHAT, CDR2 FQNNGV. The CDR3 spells CASSDDGRATDTQYF. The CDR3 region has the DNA TGTGCCAGCAGCGACGACGGGAGGGCCACAGATACGCAGTATTTT.

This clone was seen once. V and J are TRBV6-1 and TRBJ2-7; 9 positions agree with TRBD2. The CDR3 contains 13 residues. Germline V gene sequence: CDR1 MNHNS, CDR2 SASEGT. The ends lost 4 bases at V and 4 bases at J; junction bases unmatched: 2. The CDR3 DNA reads TGTGCCAGCAGTGTTAGCGGGAGATACGAGCAGTACTTC. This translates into CASSVSGRYEQYF.

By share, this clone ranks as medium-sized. CDR3 residues: CASRGTGGAEQYF. The CDR3 coding sequence is TGTGCCAGCAGAGGGACAGGGGGCGCCGAGCAGTACTTC. This chain connects TRBV7-2 to TRBJ2-7; 12 bases agree with TRBD1. V trimming: 6 bases; J trimming: 6 bases; junction bases outside the gene matches: 3. The CDR3 consists of 13 residues. Germline V lookup: CDR1 SGHTA, CDR2 FQGNSA.